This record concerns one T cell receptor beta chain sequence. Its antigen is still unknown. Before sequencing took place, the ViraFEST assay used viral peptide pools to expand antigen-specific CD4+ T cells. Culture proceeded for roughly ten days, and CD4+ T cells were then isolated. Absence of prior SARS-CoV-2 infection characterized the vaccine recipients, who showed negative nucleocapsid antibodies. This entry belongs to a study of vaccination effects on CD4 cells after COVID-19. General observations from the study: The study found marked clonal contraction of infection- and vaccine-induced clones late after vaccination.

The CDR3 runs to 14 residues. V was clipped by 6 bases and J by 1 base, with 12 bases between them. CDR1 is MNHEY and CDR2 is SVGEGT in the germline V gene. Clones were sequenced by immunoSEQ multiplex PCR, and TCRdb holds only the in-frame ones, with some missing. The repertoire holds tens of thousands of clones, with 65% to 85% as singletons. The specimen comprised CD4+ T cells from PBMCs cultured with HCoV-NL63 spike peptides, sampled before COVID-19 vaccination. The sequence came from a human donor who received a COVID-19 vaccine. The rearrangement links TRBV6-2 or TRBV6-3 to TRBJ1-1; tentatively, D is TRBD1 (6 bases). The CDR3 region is CASRYDRPNTEAFF. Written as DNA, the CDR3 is TGTGCCAGCAGGTACGACAGGCCGAACACTGAAGCTTTCTTT.